Below, 19 T cell receptor beta chains from the same sample are listed, as sequenced in a study of T-cell memory formation after mild COVID-19. TCRdb recomputed calls from the 5' RACE reads with MiXCR, one row per CDR3 protein. The sample lists some 45,000 distinct CDR3 sequences, less than 35% occurring once. The source material was PBMCs or a T cell subset sorted from them (not recorded which). These receptors all come from a man in his late teens or twenties who had mild COVID-19 (a few samples of this study predate the infection). Cell type and time point are not known.

The chain couples TRBV4-2 to TRBJ1-4; TRBD1 aligns across 8 bases. V gave up 1 base and J gave up 4 bases; unmatched junction bases: 5. The CDR3 spans 16 residues. Germline values: CDR1 LGHNA, CDR2 YNFKEQ. The CDR3 DNA sequence: TGTGCCAGCAGCCAAGTGTCTACAGGGGGTAATGAAAAACTGTTTTTT. This translates into CASSQVSTGGNEKLFF.

This clonotype was counted many times. This chain connects TRBV27 to TRBJ2-1; 8 positions agree with TRBD2. V lost 5 bases and J lost 2; bases outside the gene matches: 8. The germline CDR1 and CDR2 sequences are MNHEY and SMNVEV (reference sequence). This CDR3 has 16 residues. The CDR3 protein is CASSLTGGHTYNEQFF. The CDR3 DNA sequence: TGTGCCAGCAGTCTCACGGGGGGGCATACCTACAATGAGCAGTTCTTC.

This clonotype was detected ten times or more. The chain has TRBV7-9 and TRBJ2-1, with 16 positions matching TRBD2. The germline V gene encodes CDR1 SEHNR and CDR2 FQNEAQ (reference sequence). J gave up 4 bases and V 5 bases, and 5 bases lay outside the gene matches. The CDR3 is made up of 17 amino acids. CDR3 amino acids: CASSLGTSGGAYNEQFF. The DNA for the CDR3 is TGTGCCAGCAGCCTCGGGACTAGCGGGGGGGCTTACAATGAGCAGTTCTTC.

The rearrangement uses TRBV7-6 and TRBJ1-5, with D unclear. Germline lookup yields CDR1 SGHVS and CDR2 FNYEAQ. V lost 1 base and J lost 7, with 11 bases in between. The CDR3 covers 14 residues. The CDR3 loop is CASSLEMGAQPQHF. The CDR3 nucleotides are TGTGCCAGCAGCTTAGAGATGGGCGCACAGCCCCAGCATTTT.

This rearrangement joins TRBV9 to TRBJ2-3; no firm D call. Germline CDR1 is SGDLS and CDR2 is YYNGEE. V lost 0 bases, J lost 2 bases, and 7 bases lay in between. The CDR3 loop spans 14 amino acids. As DNA, the CDR3 is TGTGCCAGCAGCGTAGAACTAATCACAGATACGCAGTATTTT. Protein: CASSVELITDTQYF.

This clonotype was counted only a few times. The chain has TRBV12-3 or TRBV12-4 and TRBJ1-1; no clear D gene. Trimming left V 6 bases short and J 3 bases short, with 14 bases between. This CDR3 contains 14 residues. The CDR3 DNA follows: TGTGCCAGCAGCAGCTTCCGTAGTGACACTGAAGCTTTCTTT. Its protein product is CASSSFRSDTEAFF.

This clonotype has a count of ten or more. This rearrangement joins TRBV4-3 to TRBJ2-1; 13 positions match TRBD2. This CDR3 is 17 amino acids long. Looked up from germline, CDR1 is LGHNA and CDR2 is YSLEER. Germline trimming cut 3 bases from V and 7 bases from J; bases unmatched to any gene: 9. The chain's CDR3 is CASSQGTSGGAENEQFF. The CDR3, as DNA: TGCGCCAGCAGCCAGGGAACTAGCGGGGGGGCCGAGAATGAGCAGTTCTTC.

This clonotype was seen just once. The rearrangement joins TRBV6-4 to TRBJ2-5; D is unclear. The germline V gene has CDR1 MRHNA and CDR2 SNTAGT. V dropped 2 bases and J dropped 6 bases, with 4 bases sitting between them. The CDR3 has 11 amino acids. CDR3 nucleotide sequence: TGTGCCAGCAGTGACGGGAAGACCCAGTACTTC. The encoded protein is CASSDGKTQYF.

This clonotype was recorded a few times. V gene TRBV6-5 combines with J gene TRBJ1-2; D may be TRBD1 (5 bases). From germline, CDR1 is MNHEY and CDR2 SVGAGI. This CDR3 comprises 15 residues. V was cut by 4 bases and J by 3 bases, with 15 bases left in between. CDR3 loop: CASSSVLETDYGYTF. DNA of the CDR3: TGTGCCAGCAGTTCCGTCCTCGAGACAGACTATGGCTACACCTTC.

J is TRBJ2-5 and V is TRBV7-2, with D possibly called TRBD1 or TRBD2 (6 bases each). The germline V gene has CDR1 SGHTA and CDR2 FQGNSA. The CDR3 contains 16 residues. The ends were cut back, 5 bases at V and 1 base at J, with 17 bases in the middle. CDR3 region: CASSVGGQGLQETQYF. In nucleotides, the CDR3 is TGTGCCAGCAGCGTAGGGGGGCAGGGGCTCCAAGAGACCCAGTACTTC.

V is TRBV6-2 or TRBV6-3 and J is TRBJ2-7, with D perhaps being TRBD1 or TRBD2 (5 bases each). The V end was cut by 9 bases, the J end by 3 bases, with 18 bases between. Germline CDR1 reads MNHEY; CDR2 reads SVGEGT. This CDR3 has 14 amino acids. The CDR3 nucleotides read TGTGCCAGTTCTGGGACCCCCAGAGACTACGAGCAGTACTTC. Translated: CASSGTPRDYEQYF.

This clonotype was seen many times. J is TRBJ2-7 and V is TRBV7-8, with D tentatively TRBD1 (6 bases). Trimming cost V 5 bases and J 0 bases, with 14 bases left between them. The germline V gene encodes CDR1 SGHVS and CDR2 FQNEAQ. CDR3 length equals 15 residues. For the CDR3, the DNA is TGTGCCAGCAGCCAGCACCAGGGGCCCTCCTACGAGCAGTACTTC. Residues: CASSQHQGPSYEQYF.

This chain uses TRBV7-2 with TRBJ2-2; a weak D match, TRBD2 (5 bases). The CDR3 loop spans 12 amino acids. The germline CDR1 and CDR2 sequences are SGHTA and FQGNSA. The germline V and J ends were trimmed by 3 bases and 7 bases, with 6 bases remaining between them. The chain's CDR3 is CASSFSVGELFF. The CDR3 DNA reads as TGTGCCAGCAGCTTTAGCGTCGGGGAGCTGTTTTTT. The variable domain in full, with the rest retrieved from reference TRBV7-2 and TRBJ2-2, is GAGVSQSPSNKVTEKGKDVELRCDPISGHTALYWYRQSLGQGLEFLIYFQGNSAPDKSGLPSDRFSAERTGGSVSTLTIQRTQQEDSAVYLCASSFSVGELFFGEGSRLTVL.

The genes are TRBV12-3 or TRBV12-4 and TRBJ1-1; TRBD1 matches at 7 bases. CDR3 length: 16 residues. V shed 5 bases and J 3 bases; nucleotides not matched to a gene: 12. The CDR3: CASSTHRGVGYTEAFF. CDR3 bases: TGTGCCAGCAGTACACACAGGGGAGTGGGGTACACTGAAGCTTTCTTT.

This clonotype was recorded a few times. This sequence joins TRBV5-4 and TRBJ2-2; 7 nucleotides agree with TRBD1. From germline, CDR1 is SGHNT and CDR2 YYREEE (reference sequence). Losses at the gene ends were 4 bases for V and 0 bases for J; bases not matched to a gene: 3. CDR3 length equals 15 residues. DNA of the CDR3: TGTGCCAGCAGCCCGGGACAGCCGAACACCGGGGAGCTGTTTTTT. Amino acid sequence: CASSPGQPNTGELFF.

J is TRBJ2-3 and V is TRBV20-1, with TRBD1 identical over 7 bases. The ends lost 3 bases at V and 6 bases at J; junction bases unmatched: 15. The germline CDR1 and CDR2 sequences are DFQATT and SNEGSKA (reference sequence). This CDR3 spans 16 amino acids. CDR3 sequence: CSARGQSVGLLDTQYF. CDR3 sequence (DNA): TGCAGTGCTAGGGGACAGTCCGTTGGTCTACTGGATACGCAGTATTTT.

This chain joins TRBV11-2 and TRBJ2-2; no clear D gene. This CDR3 comprises 17 residues. Trimming removed 5 bases at V and 1 base at J, with 17 bases between. The germline CDR1 and CDR2 sequences are SGHAT and FQNNGV. The CDR3 region has the DNA TGTGCCAGCAGCCCCACCTTGGTCGGGTGGAACACCGGGGAGCTGTTTTTT. Protein sequence: CASSPTLVGWNTGELFF.

The chain links TRBV3-1 to TRBJ2-1, with a possible D match to TRBD1 (6 bases). Germline assignment: CDR1 LGHDT and CDR2 YNNKEL (reference sequence). V was clipped by 6 bases and J by 12 bases, with 15 bases between them. The CDR3 is 12 residues long. As DNA, the CDR3 is TGTGCCAGCAGTCCCAGGGGTGAGGGGCAGTTCTTC. It codes for CASSPRGEGQFF.

The chain couples TRBV7-2 to TRBJ2-1; unclear D gene. The CDR3 is made up of 16 amino acids. Germline V gives CDR1 SGHTA, CDR2 FQGNSA. The V end was cut by 1 base, the J end by 8 bases, with 18 bases between. The CDR3 sequence is CASSLGWIDPTYEQFF. CDR3 bases: TGTGCCAGCAGCTTAGGATGGATTGACCCAACATATGAGCAGTTCTTC.